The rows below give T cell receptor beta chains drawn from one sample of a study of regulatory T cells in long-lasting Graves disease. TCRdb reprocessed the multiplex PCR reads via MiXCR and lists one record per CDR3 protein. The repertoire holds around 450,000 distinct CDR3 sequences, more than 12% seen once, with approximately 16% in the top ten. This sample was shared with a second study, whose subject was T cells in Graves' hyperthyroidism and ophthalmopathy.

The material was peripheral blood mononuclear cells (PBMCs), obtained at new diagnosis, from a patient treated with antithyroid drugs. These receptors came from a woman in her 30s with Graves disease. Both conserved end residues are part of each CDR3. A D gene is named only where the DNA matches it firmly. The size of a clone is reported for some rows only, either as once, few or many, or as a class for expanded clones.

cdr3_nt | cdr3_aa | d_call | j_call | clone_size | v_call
TGCAGTGCTAGTCTAGCGGGTAGCACAGATACGCAGTATTTT | CSASLAGSTDTQYF | TRBD2 | TRBJ2-3 | many | TRBV20-1
TGTGCCAGCAGTAATACCGGGAACCACGAGCAGTACTTC | CASSNTGNHEQYF | NA | TRBJ2-7 | many | TRBV6-1
TGCGCCAGCAGCCAGTACCGGGACGCAGGTGCGTACAATGAGCAGTTCTTC | CASSQYRDAGAYNEQFF | NA | TRBJ2-1 | few | TRBV4-1
TGTGCCAGCAGTCCTCTGACCCTGAGCTCTGGAAACACCATATATTTT | CASSPLTLSSGNTIYF | NA | TRBJ1-3 | NA | TRBV28
TGTGCCAGCAGGGAGACAGGGGATGCTAACTATGGCTACACCTTC | CASRETGDANYGYTF | TRBD1 | TRBJ1-2 | many | TRBV27
TGTGCCAGCAGTGCGTGGGACAGGGGTGAAGCTTTCTTT | CASSAWDRGEAFF | TRBD1 | TRBJ1-1 | many | TRBV2
TGTGCCAGCAGCTTTGGGGGGGCGAGTACCGGGGAGCTGTTTTTT | CASSFGGASTGELFF | NA | TRBJ2-2 | NA | TRBV5-4
TGTGCCAGCAGAGCACAGGGGATCTATGGCTACACCTTC | CASRAQGIYGYTF | TRBD1 | TRBJ1-2 | few | TRBV6-1
TGTGCCAGCCAACCTCCCACTAGTGTCCTTGGCGACGAGCAGTACTTC | CASQPPTSVLGDEQYF | NA | TRBJ2-7 | many | TRBV7-9
TGTGCCACCAGTGTAGGGATAAACTATGGCTACACCTTC | CATSVGINYGYTF | NA | TRBJ1-2 | NA | TRBV24-1
TGCAGTGCTATCCGGGTGGATGGAGGGAATGAGCAGTTCTTC | CSAIRVDGGNEQFF | NA | TRBJ2-1 | many | TRBV20-1
TGCGCCAGCAGCCAAGGACCGAGCTCCTACGAGCAGTACTTC | CASSQGPSSYEQYF | NA | TRBJ2-7 | many | TRBV5-1
TGTGCCAGCAGAAAAAAGGGACTAGCGGAAACAAGCTCCTACAATGAGCAGTTCTTC | CASRKKGLAETSSYNEQFF | TRBD2 | TRBJ2-1 | many | TRBV11-2
TGTGCCAGCAGCGGCGGTGGTTTGAAGGAGACCCAGTACTTC | CASSGGGLKETQYF | NA | TRBJ2-5 | NA | TRBV9